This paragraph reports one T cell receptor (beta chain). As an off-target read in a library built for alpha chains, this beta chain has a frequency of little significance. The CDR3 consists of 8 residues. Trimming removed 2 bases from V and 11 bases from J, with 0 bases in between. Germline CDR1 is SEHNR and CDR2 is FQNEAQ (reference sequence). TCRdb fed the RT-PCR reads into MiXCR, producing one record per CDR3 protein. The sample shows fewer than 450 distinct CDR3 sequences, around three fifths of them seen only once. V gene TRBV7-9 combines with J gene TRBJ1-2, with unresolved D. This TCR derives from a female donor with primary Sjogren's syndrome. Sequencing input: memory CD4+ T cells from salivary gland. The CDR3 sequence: CASSLYTF. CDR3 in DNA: TGTGCCAGCAGCTTATACACCTTC. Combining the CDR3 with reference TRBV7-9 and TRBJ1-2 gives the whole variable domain DTGVSQNPRHKITKRGQNVTFRCDPISEHNRLYWYRQTLGQGPEFLTYFQNEAQLEKSRLLSDRFSAERPKGSFSTLEIQRTEQGDSAMYLCASSLYTFGSGTRLTVV.